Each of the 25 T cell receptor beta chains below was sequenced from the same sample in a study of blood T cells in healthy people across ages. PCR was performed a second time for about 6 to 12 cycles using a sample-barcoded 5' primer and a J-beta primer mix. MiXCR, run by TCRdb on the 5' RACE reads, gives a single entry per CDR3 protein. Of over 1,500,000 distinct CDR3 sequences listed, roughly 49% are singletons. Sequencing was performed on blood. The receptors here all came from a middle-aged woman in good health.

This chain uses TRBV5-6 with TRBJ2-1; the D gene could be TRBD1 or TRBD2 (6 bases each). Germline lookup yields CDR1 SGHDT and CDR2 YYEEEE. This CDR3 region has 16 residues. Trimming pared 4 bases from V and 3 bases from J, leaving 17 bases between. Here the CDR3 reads CASSRKVRDNYNEQFF. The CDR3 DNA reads TGTGCCAGCAGCCGTAAGGTGCGGGACAACTACAATGAGCAGTTCTTC.

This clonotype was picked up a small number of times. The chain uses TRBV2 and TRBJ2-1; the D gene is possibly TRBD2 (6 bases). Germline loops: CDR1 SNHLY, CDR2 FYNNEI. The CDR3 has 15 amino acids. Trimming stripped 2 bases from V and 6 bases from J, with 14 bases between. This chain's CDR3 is CASSESRGGPNEQFF. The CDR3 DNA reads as TGTGCCAGCAGTGAAAGTCGGGGAGGACCCAATGAGCAGTTCTTC.

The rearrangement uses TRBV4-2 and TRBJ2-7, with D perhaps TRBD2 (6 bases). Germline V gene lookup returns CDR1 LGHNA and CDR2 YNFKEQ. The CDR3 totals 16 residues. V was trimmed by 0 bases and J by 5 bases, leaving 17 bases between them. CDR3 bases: TGTGCCAGCAGCCAAGATGCGGGGTCCCGCCTAGACGAGCAGTACTTC. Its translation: CASSQDAGSRLDEQYF.

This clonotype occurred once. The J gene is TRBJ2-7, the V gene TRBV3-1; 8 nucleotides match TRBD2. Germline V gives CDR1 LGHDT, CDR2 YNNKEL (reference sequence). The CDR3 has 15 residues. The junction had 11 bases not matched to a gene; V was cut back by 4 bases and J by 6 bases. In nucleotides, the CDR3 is TGTGCCAGCAGCCCAAACAGCGGGGGCTCTCGCGAGCAGTACTTC. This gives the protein CASSPNSGGSREQYF.

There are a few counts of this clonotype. DNA for the CDR3: TGTGCCAGCAGTGTGGGGCTAGCGGGCTCCTACAATGAGCAGTTCTTC. This translates into CASSVGLAGSYNEQFF. This rearrangement joins TRBV2 to TRBJ2-1, with 8 bases matching TRBD2. Germline V gene data show CDR1 as SNHLY and CDR2 as FYNNEI. The ends lost 4 bases at V and 0 bases at J; junction bases unmatched: 5. The CDR3 is made up of 16 amino acids.

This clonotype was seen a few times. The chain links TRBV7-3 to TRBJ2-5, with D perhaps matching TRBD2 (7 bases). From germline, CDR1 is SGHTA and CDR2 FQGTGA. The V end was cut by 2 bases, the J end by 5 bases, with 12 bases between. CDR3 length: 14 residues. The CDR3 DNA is TGTGCCAGCAGCTTATTCGGGGGGCCCGAGACCCAGTACTTC. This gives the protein CASSLFGGPETQYF.

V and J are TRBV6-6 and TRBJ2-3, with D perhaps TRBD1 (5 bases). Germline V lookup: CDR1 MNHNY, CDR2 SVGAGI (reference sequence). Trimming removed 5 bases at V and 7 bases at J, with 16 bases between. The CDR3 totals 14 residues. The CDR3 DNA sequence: TGTGCCAGCAGTACCACCCAACAGGCGCATACGCAGTATTTT. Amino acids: CASSTTQQAHTQYF.

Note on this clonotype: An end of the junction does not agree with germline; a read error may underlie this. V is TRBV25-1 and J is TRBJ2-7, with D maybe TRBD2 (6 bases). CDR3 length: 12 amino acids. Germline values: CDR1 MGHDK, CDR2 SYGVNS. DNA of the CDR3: TGTGCTAGCAGCCCCTTCGGGGGCGAGCAGTACTTC. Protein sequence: CASSPFGGEQYF.

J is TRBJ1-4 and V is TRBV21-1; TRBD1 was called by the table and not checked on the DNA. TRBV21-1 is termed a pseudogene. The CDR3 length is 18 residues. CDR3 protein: CASSKVRQGPGTNEKLFF. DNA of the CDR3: TGTGCCAGCAGCAAAGTTAGACAGGGCCCCGGAACTAATGAAAAACTGTTTTTT.

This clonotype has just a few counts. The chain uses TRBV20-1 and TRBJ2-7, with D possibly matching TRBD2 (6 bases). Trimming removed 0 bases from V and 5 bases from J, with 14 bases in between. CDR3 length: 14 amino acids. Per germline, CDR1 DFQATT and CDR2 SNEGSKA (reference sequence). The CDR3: CSARDGGFGDEQYF. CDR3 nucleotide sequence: TGCAGTGCTAGAGATGGGGGGTTCGGAGACGAGCAGTACTTC.

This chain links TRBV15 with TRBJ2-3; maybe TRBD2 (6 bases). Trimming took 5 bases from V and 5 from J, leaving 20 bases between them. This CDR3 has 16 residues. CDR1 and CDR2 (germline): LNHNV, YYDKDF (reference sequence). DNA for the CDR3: TGTGCCACCAGCCGTACGATAGCGGATACAGGAGATACGCAGTATTTT. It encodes CATSRTIADTGDTQYF.

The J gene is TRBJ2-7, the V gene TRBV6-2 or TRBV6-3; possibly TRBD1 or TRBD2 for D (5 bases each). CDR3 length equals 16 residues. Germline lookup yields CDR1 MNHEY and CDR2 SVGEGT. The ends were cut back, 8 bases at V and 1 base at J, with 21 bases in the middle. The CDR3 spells CASQPRGAQGSYEQYF. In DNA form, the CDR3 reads TGTGCCAGCCAACCTCGAGGGGCACAAGGATCCTACGAGCAGTACTTC.

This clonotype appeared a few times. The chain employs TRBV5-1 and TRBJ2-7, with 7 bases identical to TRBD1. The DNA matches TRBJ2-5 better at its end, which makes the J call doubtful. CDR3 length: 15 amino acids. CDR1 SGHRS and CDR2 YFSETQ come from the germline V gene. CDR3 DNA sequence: TGCGCCAGCAGCTCTAGAGGGGGCTCTTTGGAGACCCAGTACTTC. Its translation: CASSSRGGSLETQYF.

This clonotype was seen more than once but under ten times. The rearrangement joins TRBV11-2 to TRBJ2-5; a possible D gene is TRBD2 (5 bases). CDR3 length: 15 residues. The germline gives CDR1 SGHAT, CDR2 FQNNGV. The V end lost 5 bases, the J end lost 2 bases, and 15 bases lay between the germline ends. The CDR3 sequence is CASSGTERWQETQYF. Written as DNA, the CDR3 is TGTGCCAGCAGCGGCACCGAGCGGTGGCAAGAGACCCAGTACTTC.

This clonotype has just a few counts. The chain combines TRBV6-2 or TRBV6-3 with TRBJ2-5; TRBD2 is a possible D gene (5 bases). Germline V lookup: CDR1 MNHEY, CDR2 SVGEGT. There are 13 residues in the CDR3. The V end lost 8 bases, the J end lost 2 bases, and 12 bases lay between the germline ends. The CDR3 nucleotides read TGTGCCAGCGTGGCAAGCGGACAAGAGACCCAGTACTTC. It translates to CASVASGQETQYF.

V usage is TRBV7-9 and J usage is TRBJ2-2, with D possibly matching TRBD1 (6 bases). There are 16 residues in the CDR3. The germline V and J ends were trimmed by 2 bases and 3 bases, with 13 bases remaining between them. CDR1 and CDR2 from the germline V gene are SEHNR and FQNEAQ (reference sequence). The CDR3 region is CASSLRQGTDTGELFF. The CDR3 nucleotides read TGTGCCAGCAGCTTAAGGCAGGGGACGGACACCGGGGAGCTGTTTTTT. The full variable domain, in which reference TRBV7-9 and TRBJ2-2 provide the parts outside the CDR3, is DTGVSQNPRHKITKRGQNVTFRCDPISEHNRLYWYRQTLGQGPEFLTYFQNEAQLEKSRLLSDRFSAERPKGSFSTLEIQRTEQGDSAMYLCASSLRQGTDTGELFFGEGSRLTVL.

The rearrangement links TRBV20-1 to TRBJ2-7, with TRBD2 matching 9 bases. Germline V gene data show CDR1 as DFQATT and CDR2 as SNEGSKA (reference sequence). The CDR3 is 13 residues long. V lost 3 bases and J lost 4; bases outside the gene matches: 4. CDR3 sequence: CSARAGGQYEQYF. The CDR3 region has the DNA TGCAGTGCTAGGGCGGGGGGGCAGTACGAGCAGTACTTC.

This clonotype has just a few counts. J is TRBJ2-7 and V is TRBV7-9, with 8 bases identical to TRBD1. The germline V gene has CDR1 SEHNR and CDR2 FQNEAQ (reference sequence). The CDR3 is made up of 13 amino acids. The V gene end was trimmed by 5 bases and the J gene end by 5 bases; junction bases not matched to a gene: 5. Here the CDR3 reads CASSADRADEQYF. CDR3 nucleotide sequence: TGTGCCAGCAGCGCGGACAGGGCAGACGAGCAGTACTTC.

The CDR3 DNA sequence: TGCAGTGCTAGAGGCCGGGACAGGGGGGAATTTCCTGAAGCTTTCTTT. Encoded protein: CSARGRDRGEFPEAFF. This rearrangement joins TRBV20-1 to TRBJ1-1, with 11 bases lining up with TRBD1. V gave up 1 base and J gave up 6 bases; unmatched junction bases: 10. CDR3 size: 16 residues. From germline, CDR1 is DFQATT and CDR2 SNEGSKA (reference sequence).

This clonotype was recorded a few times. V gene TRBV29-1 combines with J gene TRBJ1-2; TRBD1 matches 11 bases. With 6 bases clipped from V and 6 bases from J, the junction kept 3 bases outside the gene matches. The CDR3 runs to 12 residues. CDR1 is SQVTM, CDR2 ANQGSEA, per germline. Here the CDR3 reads CSVPGQGDGYTF. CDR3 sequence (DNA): TGCAGCGTCCCGGGACAGGGGGATGGCTACACCTTC.

CDR3 sequence: CASSSSGGFNQPQHF. The DNA for the CDR3 is TGTGCCAGCAGTTCGTCAGGGGGGTTCAATCAGCCCCAGCATTTT. V usage is TRBV6-5 and J usage is TRBJ1-5; 7 positions match TRBD1. CDR1 is MNHEY, CDR2 SVGAGI, per germline. Trimming took 4 bases from V and 3 from J; bases not matched to a gene: 6. This CDR3 is 15 amino acids long.

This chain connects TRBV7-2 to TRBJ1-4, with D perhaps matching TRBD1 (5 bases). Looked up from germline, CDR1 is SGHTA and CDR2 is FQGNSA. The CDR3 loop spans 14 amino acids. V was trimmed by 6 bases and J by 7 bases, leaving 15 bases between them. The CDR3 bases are TGTGCCAGCAGGGAGACAGCGGCGGGTGAAAAACTGTTTTTT. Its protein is CASRETAAGEKLFF.

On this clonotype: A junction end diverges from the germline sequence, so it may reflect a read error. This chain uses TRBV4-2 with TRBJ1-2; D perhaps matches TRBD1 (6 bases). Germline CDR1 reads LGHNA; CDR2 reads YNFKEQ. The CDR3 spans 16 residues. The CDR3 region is CASSQTPGGVNYGHTF. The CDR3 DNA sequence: TGTGCCAGCAGCCAAACTCCGGGGGGCGTTAACTATGGCCACACCTTC.

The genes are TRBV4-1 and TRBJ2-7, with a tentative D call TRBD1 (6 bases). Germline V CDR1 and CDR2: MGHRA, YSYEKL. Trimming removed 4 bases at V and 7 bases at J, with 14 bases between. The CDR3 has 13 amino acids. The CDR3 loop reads CASSPTGSGEQYF. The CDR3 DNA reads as TGCGCCAGCAGCCCCACAGGGTCGGGGGAGCAGTACTTC.

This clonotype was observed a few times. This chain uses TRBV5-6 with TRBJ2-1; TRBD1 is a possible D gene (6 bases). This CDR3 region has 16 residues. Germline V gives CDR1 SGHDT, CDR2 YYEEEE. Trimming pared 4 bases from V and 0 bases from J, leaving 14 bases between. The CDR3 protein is CASSRLTGSSYNEQFF. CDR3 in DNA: TGTGCCAGCAGCCGTCTTACAGGGAGCTCCTACAATGAGCAGTTCTTC.